The sequence of this T cell receptor (beta chain) was determined in a study of blood T cell repertoires in COVID-19. Repertoires were generated with immunoSEQ multiplex PCR, while TCRdb's copy carries only in-frame clones and drops some. Of 310,000 or so clones listed, nearly 90% are singletons. The sequenced material came from PBMCs or T cells enriched from blood (not recorded which). The clonotype comes from a woman younger than 35 with acute COVID-19.

CDR3 sequence reads: CASSPRLAGGPSHEQYF. The CDR3 nucleotides are TGTGCCAGCTCACCGAGGCTAGCGGGAGGGCCAAGCCACGAGCAGTACTTC. The chain combines TRBV18 with TRBJ2-7, with TRBD2 identical over 12 bases. The V gene end was trimmed by 3 bases and the J gene end by 5 bases; junction bases not matched to a gene: 11. The CDR3 spans 17 residues. Germline V gene data show CDR1 as KGHSH and CDR2 as LQKENI.